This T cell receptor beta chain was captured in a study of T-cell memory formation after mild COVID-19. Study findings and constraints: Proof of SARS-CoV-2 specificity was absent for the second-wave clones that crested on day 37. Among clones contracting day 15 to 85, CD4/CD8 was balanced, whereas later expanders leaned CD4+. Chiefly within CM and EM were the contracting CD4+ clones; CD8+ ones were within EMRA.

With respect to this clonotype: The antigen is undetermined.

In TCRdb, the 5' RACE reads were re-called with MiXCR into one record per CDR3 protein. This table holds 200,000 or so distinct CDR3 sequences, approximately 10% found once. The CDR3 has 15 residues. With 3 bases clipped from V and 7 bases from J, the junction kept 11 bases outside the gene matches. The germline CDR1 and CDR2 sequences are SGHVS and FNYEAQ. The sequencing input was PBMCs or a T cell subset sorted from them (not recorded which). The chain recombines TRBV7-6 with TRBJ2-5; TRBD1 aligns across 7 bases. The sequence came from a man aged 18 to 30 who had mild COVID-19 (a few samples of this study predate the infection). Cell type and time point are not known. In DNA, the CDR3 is TGTGCCAGCAGCTTCTCGGGGACAGTGTGGGGGACCCAGTACTTC. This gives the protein CASSFSGTVWGTQYF.